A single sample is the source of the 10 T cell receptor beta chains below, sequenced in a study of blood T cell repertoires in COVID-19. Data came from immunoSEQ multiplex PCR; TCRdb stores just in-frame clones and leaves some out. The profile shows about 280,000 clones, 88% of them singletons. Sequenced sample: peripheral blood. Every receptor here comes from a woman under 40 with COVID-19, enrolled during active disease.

In DNA form, the CDR3 reads TGTGCCAGCAGTTACACCAGGACAGATAGCAATCAGCCCCAGCATTTT. Its translation is CASSYTRTDSNQPQHF. This chain joins TRBV6-2 or TRBV6-3 and TRBJ1-5; a weak D match, TRBD1 (6 bases). With 2 bases removed from V and 0 bases from J, the gap between germline ends came to 11 bases. The CDR3 contains 16 residues. Per the germline V gene, CDR1 is MNHEY and CDR2 is SVGEGT.

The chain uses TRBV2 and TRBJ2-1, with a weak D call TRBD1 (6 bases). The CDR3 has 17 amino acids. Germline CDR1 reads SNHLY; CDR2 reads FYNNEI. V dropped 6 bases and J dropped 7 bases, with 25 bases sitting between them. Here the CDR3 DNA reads TGTGCCAGCAGCTATATTACAGGGATCCGACTCCCTAATGAGCAGTTCTTC. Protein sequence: CASSYITGIRLPNEQFF.

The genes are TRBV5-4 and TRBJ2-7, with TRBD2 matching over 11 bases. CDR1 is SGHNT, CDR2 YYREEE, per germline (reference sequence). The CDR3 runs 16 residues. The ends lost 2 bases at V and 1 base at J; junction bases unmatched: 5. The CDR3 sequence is CASSLPGTSGSYEQYF. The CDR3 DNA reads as TGTGCCAGCAGCTTACCCGGGACTAGCGGATCCTACGAGCAGTACTTC.

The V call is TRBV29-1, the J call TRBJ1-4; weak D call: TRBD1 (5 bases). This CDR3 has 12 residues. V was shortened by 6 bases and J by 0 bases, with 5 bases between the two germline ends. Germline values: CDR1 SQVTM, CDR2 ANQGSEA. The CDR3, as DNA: TGCAGCGTAGGGGCAACTAATGAAAAACTGTTTTTT. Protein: CSVGATNEKLFF.

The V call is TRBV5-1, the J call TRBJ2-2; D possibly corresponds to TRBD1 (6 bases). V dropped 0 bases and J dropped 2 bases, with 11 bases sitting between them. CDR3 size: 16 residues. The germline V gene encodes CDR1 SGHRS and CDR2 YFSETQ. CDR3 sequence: CASSLVGTTNTGELFF. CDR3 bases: TGCGCCAGCAGCTTGGTTGGGACAACCAACACCGGGGAGCTGTTTTTT.

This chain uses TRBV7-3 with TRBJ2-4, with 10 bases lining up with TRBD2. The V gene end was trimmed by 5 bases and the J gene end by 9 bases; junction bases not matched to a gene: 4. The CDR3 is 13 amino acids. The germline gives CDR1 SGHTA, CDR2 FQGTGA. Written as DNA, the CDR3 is TGTGCCAGCAGCGGGACTAGCGAGGGCATTCAGTACTTC. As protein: CASSGTSEGIQYF.

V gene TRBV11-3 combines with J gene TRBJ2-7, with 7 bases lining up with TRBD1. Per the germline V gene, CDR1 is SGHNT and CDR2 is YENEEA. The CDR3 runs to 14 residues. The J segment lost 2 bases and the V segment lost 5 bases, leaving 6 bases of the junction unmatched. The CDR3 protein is CASSPRQGAYEQYF. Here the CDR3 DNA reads TGTGCCAGCAGCCCAAGACAGGGAGCCTACGAGCAGTACTTC.

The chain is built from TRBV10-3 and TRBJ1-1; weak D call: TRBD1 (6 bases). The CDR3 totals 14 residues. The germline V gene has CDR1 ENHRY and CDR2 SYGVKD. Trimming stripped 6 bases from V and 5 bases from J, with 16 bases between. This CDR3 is CAIRGPGGWTEAFF. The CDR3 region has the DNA TGTGCCATCAGAGGCCCGGGGGGCTGGACTGAAGCTTTCTTT.

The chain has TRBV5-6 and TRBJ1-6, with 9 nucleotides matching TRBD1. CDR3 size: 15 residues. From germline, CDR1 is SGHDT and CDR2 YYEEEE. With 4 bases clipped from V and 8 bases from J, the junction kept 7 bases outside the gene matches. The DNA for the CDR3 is TGTGCCAGCAGCACAGACAGGGGGAAGGATTCACCCCTCCACTTT. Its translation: CASSTDRGKDSPLHF.

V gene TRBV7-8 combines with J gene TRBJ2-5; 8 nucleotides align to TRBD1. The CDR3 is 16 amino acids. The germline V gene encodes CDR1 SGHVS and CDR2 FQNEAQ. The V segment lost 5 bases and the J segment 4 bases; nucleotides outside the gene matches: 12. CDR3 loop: CASSAKLRGLGETQYF. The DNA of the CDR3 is TGTGCCAGCAGCGCTAAACTCAGGGGGCTTGGAGAGACCCAGTACTTC.